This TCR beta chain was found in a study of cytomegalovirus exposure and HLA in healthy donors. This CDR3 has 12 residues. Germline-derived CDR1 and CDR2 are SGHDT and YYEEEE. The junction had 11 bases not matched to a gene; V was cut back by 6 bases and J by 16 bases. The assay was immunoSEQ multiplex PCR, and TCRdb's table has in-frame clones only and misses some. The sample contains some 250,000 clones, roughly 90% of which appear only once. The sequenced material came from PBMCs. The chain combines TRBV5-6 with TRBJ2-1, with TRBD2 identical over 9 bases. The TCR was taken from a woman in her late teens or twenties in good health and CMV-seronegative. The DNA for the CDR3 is TGTGCCAGCAACACCGGGACTAGCTCCGAATTCTTC. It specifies CASNTGTSSEFF. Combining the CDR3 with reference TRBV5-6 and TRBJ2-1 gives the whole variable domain DAGVTQSPTHLIKTRGQQVTLRCSPKSGHDTVSWYQQALGQGPQFIFQYYEEEERQRGNFPDRFSGHQFPNYSSELNVNALLLGDSALYLCASNTGTSSEFFGPGTRLTVL.